The 32 T cell receptor beta chains presented below share a single source sample, sequenced in a study of T cells after yellow fever vaccination. TCRdb re-derived calls from the 5' RACE reads in MiXCR, one entry per CDR3 protein. The sample has approximately 550,000 distinct CDR3 sequences, 15% to 20% seen once; the top ten hold 13% to 15%. The sequenced sample was PBMCs, obtained 15 days after the yellow fever booster vaccination. The receptor set was obtained from a man aged 25-45 years who received the YFV17D yellow fever vaccine.

This chain links TRBV29-1 with TRBJ2-1, with 7 bases aligning to TRBD2. CDR3 size: 13 residues. Germline CDR1 and CDR2: SQVTM and ANQGSEA. J was trimmed by 4 bases and V by 5 bases; bases with no gene match: 5. Here the CDR3 DNA reads TGCAGCGTTAGGCGGGACTATTACAATGAGCAGTTCTTC. It translates to CSVRRDYYNEQFF.

There are a few counts of this clonotype. The chain carries TRBV20-1 and TRBJ2-7, with D perhaps given as TRBD1 or TRBD2 (5 bases each). The germline CDR1 and CDR2 sequences are DFQATT and SNEGSKA (reference sequence). The CDR3 runs 15 residues. V lost 0 bases and J 6 bases, leaving 18 bases between the germline ends. CDR3 sequence reads: CSARDLIGDLFEQYF. CDR3 DNA: TGCAGTGCTAGAGATCTCATAGGGGACCTCTTCGAGCAGTACTTC.

This sequence joins TRBV18 and TRBJ2-7; possible D gene TRBD1, 6 bases. The CDR3 covers 12 residues. V was clipped by 4 bases and J by 3 bases, with 7 bases between them. Germline V gives CDR1 KGHSH, CDR2 LQKENI. CDR3 in amino acids: CASSRTDYEQYF. CDR3 nucleotide sequence: TGTGCCAGCTCACGGACAGACTACGAGCAGTACTTC.

This clonotype was seen more than once but under ten times. The J gene is TRBJ2-1, the V gene TRBV24-1; 13 nucleotides align to TRBD2. This CDR3 comprises 16 residues. Per the germline V gene, CDR1 is KGHDR and CDR2 is SFDVKD. J was trimmed by 6 bases and V by 3 bases; bases with no gene match: 4. The CDR3 DNA reads as TGTGCCACCAGTGATCCACTAGCGGGAGGGGGCAATGAGCAGTTCTTC. Encoded protein: CATSDPLAGGGNEQFF.

This chain links TRBV6-1 with TRBJ2-5; D may correspond to TRBD1 or TRBD2 (5 bases each). Trimming removed 1 base from V and 1 base from J, with 16 bases in between. Germline lookup yields CDR1 MNHNS and CDR2 SASEGT. The CDR3 has 17 residues. In DNA form, the CDR3 reads TGTGCCAGCAGTGAAGACGTCCGGGGCAGCGCCCAAGAGACCCAGTACTTC. Its translation is CASSEDVRGSAQETQYF.

This clonotype was picked up a small number of times. The rearrangement joins TRBV29-1 to TRBJ2-7; 8 nucleotides agree with TRBD1. This CDR3 contains 11 residues. CDR1 SQVTM and CDR2 ANQGSEA come from the germline V gene. The trim removed 5 bases at V and 6 bases at J, leaving 3 bases unmatched. The DNA of the CDR3 is TGCAGCGTTAAGACAGGGGTCGAGCAGTACTTC. Protein product: CSVKTGVEQYF.

The chain has TRBV29-1 and TRBJ2-7; D possibly corresponds to TRBD2 (6 bases). The CDR3 runs to 13 residues. CDR1 is SQVTM and CDR2 is ANQGSEA in the germline V gene. Between the trimmed V and J ends, which lost 3 bases and 6 bases, there was a span of 15 bases. The CDR3 DNA sequence: TGCAGCGTTGAGCCGTTGGGGGGTGGCGAGCAGTACTTC. It codes for CSVEPLGGGEQYF.

This clonotype was detected only a few times. The chain joins TRBV29-1 to TRBJ2-5; D call uncertain. The CDR3 contains 12 residues. Trimming took off 1 base at V and 5 bases at J, with 8 bases between the two ends. The germline V gene has CDR1 SQVTM and CDR2 ANQGSEA. DNA for the CDR3: TGCAGCGTTGAAGTGGCCGGGGAGACCCAGTACTTC. As protein: CSVEVAGETQYF.

The V and J genes are TRBV10-2 and TRBJ2-1; 13 bases are a match to TRBD2. The V segment lost 5 bases and the J segment 16 bases; nucleotides outside the gene matches: 8. This CDR3 comprises 13 residues. Germline lookup yields CDR1 WSHSY and CDR2 SAAADI. This chain's CDR3 is CASSRTSGSVDFF. In DNA form, the CDR3 reads TGCGCCAGCAGTAGGACTAGCGGGAGCGTGGATTTCTTC.

The CDR3 bases are TGTGCCACCAGCGGAGGGTTCTCCTACGAGCAGTACTTC. Amino acids: CATSGGFSYEQYF. The V gene is TRBV15, the J gene TRBJ2-7, with D possibly matching TRBD2 (6 bases). The CDR3 sequence is 13 residues long. CDR1 is LNHNV, CDR2 YYDKDF, per germline (reference sequence). The V gene lost 5 bases and the J gene lost 0 bases, with 8 bases spanning the gap.

This clonotype has just a few counts. This rearrangement joins TRBV20-1 to TRBJ1-5; 8 bases fit TRBD1. CDR3 length: 15 residues. Germline assignment: CDR1 DFQATT and CDR2 SNEGSKA (reference sequence). V shed 1 base and J 5 bases; nucleotides not matched to a gene: 7. The CDR3 sequence is CSARGGQGAHQPQHF. CDR3 nucleotides: TGCAGTGCTAGAGGGGGGCAGGGGGCGCATCAGCCCCAGCATTTT.

This chain links TRBV2 with TRBJ1-1; D call uncertain. CDR1 is SNHLY and CDR2 is FYNNEI in the germline V gene. There are 10 residues in the CDR3. Trimming stripped 3 bases from V and 12 bases from J, with 8 bases between. CDR3: CASSERTSFF. In DNA form, the CDR3 reads TGTGCCAGCAGTGAGCGGACCTCTTTCTTT.

V gene TRBV5-8 combines with J gene TRBJ2-1, with 7 bases that match TRBD1. The CDR3 is made up of 14 amino acids. Trimming at V came to 4 bases and at J to 6 bases, leaving 7 bases not matched to a gene. CDR1 SGHTS and CDR2 YDEGEE come from the germline V gene. The CDR3 loop reads CASSPRPGGNEQFF. The CDR3 DNA sequence: TGTGCCAGCAGCCCGAGACCAGGGGGCAATGAGCAGTTCTTC.

Written as DNA, the CDR3 is TGCAGTGCCGTTAGCGGGAGGGCCCCCGATACGCAGTATTTT. Protein: CSAVSGRAPDTQYF. The chain links TRBV20-1 to TRBJ2-3; the match to TRBD2 covers 11 bases. Trimming took 6 bases from V and 6 from J; bases not matched to a gene: 8. Germline loops: CDR1 DFQATT, CDR2 SNEGSKA (reference sequence). The CDR3 contains 14 residues.

This chain links TRBV6-5 with TRBJ1-6; no definite D call. Germline loops: CDR1 MNHEY, CDR2 SVGAGI. CDR3 length: 14 amino acids. The germline V and J ends were trimmed by 2 bases and 10 bases, with 12 bases remaining between them. The CDR3: CASSYGQSGSPLHF. For the CDR3, the DNA is TGTGCCAGCAGTTACGGGCAGAGTGGATCACCCCTCCACTTT.

The rearrangement links TRBV28 to TRBJ2-7; 10 nucleotides match TRBD2. This CDR3 region has 15 residues. Looked up from germline, CDR1 is MDHEN and CDR2 is SYDVKM. V lost 5 bases, J lost 4 bases, and 8 bases stayed unmatched. The CDR3, as DNA: TGTGCCAGCAGTACACCGGGACTAGCGTCATACGAGCAGTACTTC. Its translation is CASSTPGLASYEQYF.

This clonotype showed up just a few times. The chain couples TRBV6-1 to TRBJ2-6; no definite D call. Per germline, CDR1 MNHNS and CDR2 SASEGT. Trimming pared 5 bases from V and 7 bases from J, leaving 12 bases between. The CDR3 is made up of 14 amino acids. In DNA form, the CDR3 reads TGTGCCAGCAGTACAGCTAATGCAGCCAACGTCCTGACTTTC. This translates into CASSTANAANVLTF.

This chain links TRBV7-9 with TRBJ1-1; possible D gene TRBD1, 5 bases. This CDR3 contains 15 residues. CDR1 SEHNR and CDR2 FQNEAQ come from the germline V gene (reference sequence). Trimming took off 6 bases at V and 1 base at J, with 15 bases between the two ends. The CDR3 sequence is CASRSRGGANTEAFF. CDR3 coding DNA: TGTGCCAGCAGATCCCGGGGGGGTGCGAACACTGAAGCTTTCTTT.

This clonotype occurred many times. CDR3 in amino acids: CATSDAARAEQFF. The CDR3 DNA follows: TGTGCCACCAGTGACGCGGCCCGGGCTGAGCAGTTCTTC. The chain is built from TRBV24-1 and TRBJ2-1, with D unresolved. Trimming took 4 bases from V and 9 from J, leaving 12 bases between them. The V gene's germline CDR1 is KGHDR and CDR2 SFDVKD. The CDR3 loop spans 13 amino acids.

This clonotype appeared a few times. The chain is built from TRBV10-3 and TRBJ1-1, with D perhaps TRBD1 (5 bases). Germline CDR1 is ENHRY and CDR2 is SYGVKD. The CDR3 consists of 12 residues. V shed 7 bases and J shed 5 bases, with 11 bases lying between them. The CDR3 DNA follows: TGTGCCATCACGATGGGGGAAACTGAAGCTTTCTTT. Translated, it gives CAITMGETEAFF.

CDR3 in DNA: TGCGCCAGCAGCAGTGGACTAGCGGGAGAAAAAACCGGGGAGCTGTTTTTT. It encodes CASSSGLAGEKTGELFF. This rearrangement joins TRBV5-1 to TRBJ2-2, with 13 nucleotides matching TRBD2. The CDR3 covers 17 residues. In germline, CDR1 is SGHRS, CDR2 YFSETQ. V shed 4 bases and J 5 bases; nucleotides not matched to a gene: 8.

This clonotype was picked up a small number of times. The rearrangement joins TRBV20-1 to TRBJ2-1; maybe TRBD2 (6 bases). Trimming pared 3 bases from V and 10 bases from J, leaving 13 bases between. Germline V gene data show CDR1 as DFQATT and CDR2 as SNEGSKA (reference sequence). CDR3 size: 12 residues. The CDR3 bases are TGCAGTGCTAGGCTAGGGCTAGCGGAGCAGTTCTTC. Translating it yields CSARLGLAEQFF.

This clonotype was counted only a few times. The chain has TRBV5-1 and TRBJ2-2; D is unclear. This CDR3 comprises 13 residues. Trimming took off 5 bases at V and 6 bases at J, with 11 bases between the two ends. From germline, CDR1 is SGHRS and CDR2 YFSETQ. The CDR3 here is CASRKTSPGELFF. The CDR3 DNA reads TGCGCCAGCAGGAAAACAAGTCCCGGGGAGCTGTTTTTT.

The rearrangement joins TRBV29-1 to TRBJ1-2; D ambiguous. The CDR3 has 14 amino acids. CDR1 is SQVTM, CDR2 ANQGSEA, per germline. V was trimmed by 3 bases and J by 2 bases, leaving 13 bases between them. Written as DNA, the CDR3 is TGCAGCGTTGACGATCTCGGCGGGAACTATGGCTACACCTTC. Protein product: CSVDDLGGNYGYTF.

The rearrangement links TRBV10-3 to TRBJ2-6, with D unclear. The CDR3 has 17 amino acids. Germline V lookup: CDR1 ENHRY, CDR2 SYGVKD. Trimming shortened V by 4 bases and J by 0 bases, and 13 bases separated the two germline ends. The chain's CDR3 is CAISGPLPPSGANVLTF. The CDR3 DNA reads as TGTGCCATCAGTGGTCCCCTTCCACCCTCTGGGGCCAACGTCCTGACTTTC.

V gene TRBV5-1 combines with J gene TRBJ2-7; no clear D. The CDR3 extends over 13 amino acids. V was cut by 3 bases and J by 3 bases, with 10 bases left in between. Germline CDR1 SGHRS, CDR2 YFSETQ. CDR3: CASSSLNGYEQYF. The CDR3 nucleotides are TGCGCCAGCAGCTCCCTAAACGGCTACGAGCAGTACTTC.

Ten or more counts support this clonotype. The chain carries TRBV20-1 and TRBJ2-4, with D tentatively TRBD1 (6 bases). The germline gives CDR1 DFQATT, CDR2 SNEGSKA (reference sequence). The V end lost 6 bases, the J end lost 8 bases, and 11 bases lay between the germline ends. The CDR3 spans 11 residues. CDR3 region: CSAGQKDIQYF. The CDR3, as DNA: TGCAGTGCCGGACAGAAAGACATTCAGTACTTC.

To note about this clonotype: One end of the junction is discordant with germline, which a read error may explain. The chain joins TRBV7-4 to TRBJ2-1; 7 bases line up with TRBD2. The germline CDR1 and CDR2 sequences are SGHVT and SQSDAQ. The CDR3 runs to 17 residues. In nucleotides, the CDR3 is TGTGCCACCAGCCCCTCAAGCGGGGTAGCCGCCTACAATGAGCAGTTCTTC. The encoded protein is CATSPSSGVAAYNEQFF.

This clonotype was observed a few times. The DNA of the CDR3 is TGTGCCAGCTTCGGGGAGGGCCGAAATGAGCAGTTCTTC. Residues: CASFGEGRNEQFF. The chain carries TRBV18 and TRBJ2-1; 7 bases agree with TRBD2. CDR1 and CDR2 (germline): KGHSH, LQKENI. The CDR3 loop spans 13 amino acids. Trimming at V came to 7 bases and at J to 7 bases, leaving 7 bases not matched to a gene.

This sequence joins TRBV6-5 and TRBJ2-1, with 8 bases that match TRBD2. This CDR3 has 14 residues. Germline loops: CDR1 MNHEY, CDR2 SVGAGI. Trimming at V came to 2 bases and at J to 12 bases, leaving 9 bases not matched to a gene. The CDR3 DNA follows: TGTGCCAGCAGTTACACCGACGGGGGGGCTTGGCAGTTCTTC. Residues: CASSYTDGGAWQFF.

The V and J genes are TRBV15 and TRBJ2-5; weak D call: TRBD2 (5 bases). V was cut by 3 bases and J by 7 bases, with 18 bases left in between. The V gene's germline CDR1 is LNHNV and CDR2 YYDKDF (reference sequence). The CDR3 has 15 residues. The CDR3 coding sequence is TGTGCCACCAGCAGGGTCCTAGCTCCCGTTGGGACCCAGTACTTC. This encodes CATSRVLAPVGTQYF.

The table lists this clonotype with a few counts. This chain joins TRBV21-1 and TRBJ2-7; TRBD1, the D gene given by the table, was not confirmed from the DNA. TRBV21-1 is a listed pseudogene. This CDR3 contains 17 residues. The CDR3 loop reads CASSKEWDTFRPYEQYF. The CDR3 DNA is TGTGCCAGCAGCAAAGAATGGGACACATTCCGCCCCTACGAGCAGTACTTC.